The source of this TCR beta chain is a study of STAT3 mutations in large granular lymphocyte leukemia. Assay: immunoSEQ multiplex PCR; the TCRdb copy retains only in-frame clones and omits some. The sample includes some 2,400 clones, 66% seen only once; the top ten take roughly nine tenths. Study results and caveats: At least one immunodominant TCR beta clonotype appeared in every T-cell large granular lymphocyte leukemia patient. In about 30% of the 18 patients, new TCR clonotypes emerged after therapy.

Notes on this clone: What it binds is not known.

V shed 4 bases and J shed 2 bases, with 9 bases lying between them. Germline assignment: CDR1 SEHNR and CDR2 FQNEAQ (reference sequence). The length of the CDR3 is 13 residues. This receptor was identified in a woman in her fifties or sixties with T-cell large granular lymphocyte leukemia. Some clones in this sample may be carry-over from other donors' samples. The sequenced sample consisted of peripheral blood mononuclear cells. The chain links TRBV7-9 to TRBJ2-7; the D gene is possibly TRBD2 (5 bases). The CDR3 DNA reads TGTGCCAGCAGCTGGGGAGAAACCTACGAGCAGTACTTC. Its protein is CASSWGETYEQYF.